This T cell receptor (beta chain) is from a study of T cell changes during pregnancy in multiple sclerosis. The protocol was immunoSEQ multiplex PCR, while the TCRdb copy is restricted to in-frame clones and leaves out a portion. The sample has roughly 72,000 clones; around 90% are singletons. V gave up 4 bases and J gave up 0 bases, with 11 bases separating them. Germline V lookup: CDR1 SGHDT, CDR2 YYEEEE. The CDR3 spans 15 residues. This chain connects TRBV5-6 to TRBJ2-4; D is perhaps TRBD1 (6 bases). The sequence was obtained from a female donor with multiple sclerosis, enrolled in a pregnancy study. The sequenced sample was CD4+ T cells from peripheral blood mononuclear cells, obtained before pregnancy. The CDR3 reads CASSVTTGAKNIQYF. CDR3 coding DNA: TGTGCCAGCAGCGTCACGACAGGAGCCAAAAACATTCAGTACTTC.